The next 5 T cell receptor beta chains were all read from a single sample in a study of CD8 T cells in ankylosing spondylitis. Using its own MiXCR run on the 5' RACE reads, TCRdb lists one record per CDR3 protein. The data contain approximately 140,000 distinct CDR3 sequences, roughly 44% of them singletons. The sequenced material came from synovial fluid, either unsorted or a sorted T cell fraction (not recorded which). The receptor source for this set is a male donor with ankylosing spondylitis.

V and J are TRBV11-3 and TRBJ2-3; no definite D call. V gave up 5 bases and J gave up 2 bases, with 8 bases separating them. This CDR3 spans 13 amino acids. The germline V gene has CDR1 SGHNT and CDR2 YENEEA. As DNA, the CDR3 is TGTGCCAGCAGCGTGGGAACCACAGATACGCAGTATTTT. Translating gives CASSVGTTDTQYF. The whole variable domain, remainder taken from reference TRBV11-3 and TRBJ2-3, is EAGVVQSPRYKIIEKKQPVAFWCNPISGHNTLYWYLQNLGQGPELLIRYENEEAVDDSQLPKDRFSAERLKGVDSTLKIQPAELGDSAVYLCASSVGTTDTQYFGPGTRLTVL.

V usage is TRBV10-2 and J usage is TRBJ1-5, with D perhaps matching TRBD1 (6 bases). CDR1 is WSHSY, CDR2 SAAADI, per germline. The V end lost 2 bases, the J end lost 3 bases, and 8 bases lay between the germline ends. The CDR3 is 14 amino acids. Written as DNA, the CDR3 is TGCGCCAGCAGTGAGACAGGGTACAATCAGCCCCAGCATTTT. Its protein is CASSETGYNQPQHF.

The chain has TRBV25-1 and TRBJ1-6, with D possibly TRBD1 on 5 matching bases. This CDR3 region has 14 residues. The V end was cut by 2 bases, the J end by 9 bases, with 11 bases between. Germline CDR1 is MGHDK and CDR2 is SYGVNS. CDR3 nucleotides: TGTGCCAGCAGTGAAGGGGGGAGGAGTTCACCCCTCCACTTT. It is translated as CASSEGGRSSPLHF.

The V and J genes are TRBV10-2 and TRBJ1-3, with a possible D match to TRBD1 (5 bases). Trimming stripped 3 bases from V and 0 bases from J, with 9 bases between. CDR3 length equals 15 residues. Germline CDR1 reads WSHSY; CDR2 reads SAAADI. The CDR3 here is CASSDGGFSGNTIYF. For the CDR3, the DNA is TGCGCCAGCAGTGATGGGGGATTCTCTGGAAACACCATATATTTT.

The sample holds a few counts of this clonotype. The chain recombines TRBV12-3 or TRBV12-4 with TRBJ2-7; D not resolved. V shed 1 base and J shed 3 bases, with 10 bases lying between them. This CDR3 spans 14 amino acids. The CDR3 sequence is CASSLVGPDYEQYF. The CDR3 region has the DNA TGTGCCAGCAGTTTAGTGGGTCCGGACTACGAGCAGTACTTC.